In its sample, the clone carrying this T cell receptor beta chain was seen a few times. The sample is drawn from a study of response to subunit inactivated influenza vaccine. The length of the CDR3 is 15 residues. V shed 0 bases and J shed 1 base, with 9 bases lying between them. In germline, CDR1 is MNHEY, CDR2 SVGEGT. MiXCR, run by TCRdb on the RT-PCR reads, gives a single entry per CDR3 protein. Altogether about 620,000 distinct CDR3 sequences are present, about 10% being singletons, with the ten largest covering approximately 10%. The same sample was also used in a study of T cells expressing NK-cell markers. This second study says: 5'RACE template switching built TCR beta cDNA with unique molecular identifiers. The sequencing cohort of eight donors included seven HCMV-seropositive individuals and one seronegative individual. For several experiments, T cell sorting was restricted to the alpha-beta TCR population by means of an anti-gamma-delta TCR antibody. Dominant NKG2C+ clonotype frequencies of about 1.0-8% of CD8+ T cells were measured in five or six donors.

This chain links TRBV6-2 or TRBV6-3 with TRBJ1-1; D is possibly TRBD1 (5 bases). Specimen: PBMCs from blood, collected on the day of vaccination. The source is a man aged 50-59 years who received an inactivated influenza vaccine. The chain's CDR3 is CASSYSGRANTEAFF. In nucleotides, the CDR3 is TGTGCCAGCAGTTACTCGGGCAGGGCGAACACTGAAGCTTTCTTT.